One and the same sample provided the 27 T cell receptor beta chains below, sequenced in a study of T cell responses to AZD1222 COVID-19 vaccine (dated by TCRdb to the early 2020s). This specimen's time point label, per the study, means: sample from adult after SARS-CoV-2 infection, after symptom onset. The library was generated by the immunoSEQ multiplex PCR assay. The clones in this table, taken by TCRdb from immuneACCESS, are in-frame only. Not every clone is retained; where verified, under half of the shortfall comes from an unresolved V gene, and the cause of the rest is unknown. Counted in this sample were about 140,000 clones; 90% to 95% of them appeared once. Clones ranked in the top ten supply approximately 12% of the sample. Sequencing was performed on peripheral blood, taken after recovery from COVID-19. These receptors all come from an adult who had recovered from COVID-19.

The chain has TRBV6-5 and TRBJ1-3; TRBD1 might be the D (5 bases). Germline values: CDR1 MNHEY, CDR2 SVGAGI. The CDR3 contains 14 residues. Trimming took 10 bases from V and 0 from J, leaving 13 bases between them. The CDR3 DNA is TGTGCCATGCGTCAGGACACCTCTGGAAACACCATATATTTT. This gives the protein CAMRQDTSGNTIYF.

The rearrangement links TRBV27 to TRBJ2-7; TRBD1 or TRBD2 may be the D gene (6 bases each). Germline V gene data show CDR1 as MNHEY and CDR2 as SMNVEV (reference sequence). The CDR3 length is 13 residues. The germline V and J ends were trimmed by 3 bases and 2 bases, with 8 bases remaining between them. The CDR3, as DNA: TGTGCCAGCAGTTTGGGGGGCCCCTACGAGCAGTACTTC. Translating it yields CASSLGGPYEQYF.

CDR3 nucleotides: TGTGCCAGTGAATCGGGCAGGGGGAACTACGAGCAGTACTTC. Its protein product is CASESGRGNYEQYF. The chain employs TRBV2 and TRBJ2-7; 7 bases are shared with TRBD1. V lost 9 bases and J lost 3; bases outside the gene matches: 11. CDR1 SNHLY and CDR2 FYNNEI come from the germline V gene. The CDR3 is 14 residues long.

This clone was counted between two and nine times. The V and J genes are TRBV11-2 and TRBJ2-7; possibly TRBD1 for D (6 bases). CDR3 length equals 14 residues. Trimming took off 3 bases at V and 3 bases at J, with 12 bases between the two ends. CDR1 SGHAT and CDR2 FQNNGV come from the germline V gene. The CDR3 DNA sequence: TGTGCCAGCAGCTTTTCCGGGACACTCTACGAGCAGTACTTC. It encodes CASSFSGTLYEQYF.

This clone was observed a handful of times. This chain links TRBV7-9 with TRBJ1-3; D is unresolved. CDR1 SEHNR and CDR2 FQNEAQ come from the germline V gene (reference sequence). The V end was cut by 5 bases, the J end by 1 base, with 6 bases between. The CDR3 is made up of 13 amino acids. The CDR3 DNA reads as TGTGCCAGCAGCAGTGGATCTGGAAACACCATATATTTT. Amino acids: CASSSGSGNTIYF.

V usage is TRBV5-1 and J usage is TRBJ2-1; 13 bases are a match to TRBD2. The V segment lost 0 bases and the J segment 8 bases; nucleotides outside the gene matches: 11. The CDR3 is made up of 18 amino acids. The germline V gene has CDR1 SGHRS and CDR2 YFSETQ. The CDR3 protein is CASSLGWTSGSGGHEQFF. The DNA for the CDR3 is TGCGCCAGCAGCTTGGGTTGGACTAGCGGGAGTGGCGGGCATGAGCAGTTCTTC.

This clone was observed a single time. The chain recombines TRBV5-1 with TRBJ1-1, with 7 bases fitting TRBD1. The V segment lost 4 bases and the J segment 7 bases; nucleotides outside the gene matches: 10. CDR3 length: 14 residues. Germline-derived CDR1 and CDR2 are SGHRS and YFSETQ. CDR3 in amino acids: CASSLGDSHFEAFF. The CDR3 DNA follows: TGCGCCAGCAGCCTAGGGGACAGTCACTTTGAAGCTTTCTTT. Based on the CDR3 plus reference TRBV5-1 and TRBJ1-1, the full variable domain is KAGVTQTPRYLIKTRGQQVTLSCSPISGHRSVSWYQQTPGQGLQFLFEYFSETQRNKGNFPGRFSGRQFSNSRSEMNVSTLELGDSALYLCASSLGDSHFEAFFGQGTRLTVV.

The gene calls are TRBV5-5 and TRBJ1-3; 8 bases line up with TRBD1. V trimming: 3 bases; J trimming: 2 bases; junction bases outside the gene matches: 7. The germline gives CDR1 SGHKS, CDR2 YYEKEE (reference sequence). The CDR3 has 16 amino acids. Here the CDR3 reads CASSSTAGGPGNTIYF. CDR3 in DNA: TGTGCCAGCAGCTCCACTGCAGGGGGCCCTGGAAACACCATATATTTT.

This chain connects TRBV6-2 or TRBV6-3 to TRBJ2-1; TRBD2 is a possible D gene (5 bases). V was shortened by 5 bases and J by 8 bases, with 10 bases between the two germline ends. This CDR3 is built from 12 residues. The germline gives CDR1 MNHEY, CDR2 SVGEGT. The CDR3 reads CASSKTSYEQFF. CDR3 DNA sequence: TGTGCCAGCAGTAAAACTAGTTATGAGCAGTTCTTC.

CDR3 in DNA: TGCGCCAGCAGCCAAGTAGGAGAGTATGGCTACACCTTC. Translated: CASSQVGEYGYTF. The chain recombines TRBV4-1 with TRBJ1-2; D remains ambiguous. The CDR3 is made up of 13 amino acids. The V end lost 1 base, the J end lost 5 bases, and 8 bases lay between the germline ends. Germline V lookup: CDR1 MGHRA, CDR2 YSYEKL.

The V call is TRBV11-3, the J call TRBJ2-3; TRBD2 might be the D (6 bases). Germline CDR1 and CDR2: SGHNT and YENEEA. The V end lost 2 bases, the J end lost 8 bases, and 11 bases lay between the germline ends. This CDR3 contains 13 residues. The DNA for the CDR3 is TGTGCCAGCAGCTTATATGGGGAGGCTACGCAGTATTTT. This gives the protein CASSLYGEATQYF.

This clone was picked up one time. The rearrangement joins TRBV13 to TRBJ1-1, with no clear D. CDR1 PRHDT and CDR2 FYEKMQ come from the germline V gene (reference sequence). CDR3 length: 14 amino acids. Trimming removed 0 bases from V and 7 bases from J, with 12 bases in between. In nucleotides, the CDR3 is TGTGCCAGCAGCTTAGGCCTCCGGTCGGGTGAAGCTTTCTTT. Amino acids: CASSLGLRSGEAFF.

The DNA for the CDR3 is TGTGCCAGCAGTGAAGCCTGGGGGAAGTCTACTGAAGCTTTCTTT. Translating gives CASSEAWGKSTEAFF. The V call is TRBV2, the J call TRBJ1-1; D is perhaps TRBD1 (5 bases). Per germline, CDR1 SNHLY and CDR2 FYNNEI. The CDR3 spans 15 residues. With 0 bases removed from V and 5 bases from J, the gap between germline ends came to 13 bases. Combining the CDR3 with reference TRBV2 and TRBJ1-1 gives the whole variable domain EPEVTQTPSHQVTQMGQEVILRCVPISNHLYFYWYRQILGQKVEFLVSFYNNEISEKSEIFDDQFSVERPDGSNFTLKIRSTKLEDSAMYFCASSEAWGKSTEAFFGQGTRLTVV.

The chain recombines TRBV27 with TRBJ2-1; 7 bases map to TRBD2. Germline V gene sequence: CDR1 MNHEY, CDR2 SMNVEV (reference sequence). This CDR3 contains 19 residues. Trimming took 2 bases from V and 0 from J; bases not matched to a gene: 13. DNA for the CDR3: TGTGCCAGCAGTTTAGTGGGGGGAGGGCCCGAAAGCTCCTACAATGAGCAGTTCTTC. Its translation: CASSLVGGGPESSYNEQFF.

This clone was detected once. The chain combines TRBV6-2 or TRBV6-3 with TRBJ1-2, with 12 bases fitting TRBD1. V was clipped by 5 bases and J by 8 bases; unmatched bases: 3. The CDR3 totals 13 residues. Per the germline V gene, CDR1 is MNHEY and CDR2 is SVGEGT. CDR3 sequence: CASSPGTGGGYTF. The CDR3 bases are TGTGCCAGCAGTCCCGGGACAGGGGGCGGCTACACCTTC.

J is TRBJ1-2 and V is TRBV11-2; D ambiguous. In germline, CDR1 is SGHAT, CDR2 FQNNGV. Trimming took 2 bases from V and 8 from J, leaving 12 bases between them. This CDR3 spans 13 amino acids. The CDR3 DNA reads TGTGCCAGCAGCTTACCGGGAGGCCGGGGCTACACCTTC. It encodes CASSLPGGRGYTF.

The DNA for the CDR3 is TGTGCCAGCACCGAAATAGCGGGAGACCAAGAGACCCAGTACTTC. Translation gives CASTEIAGDQETQYF. V is TRBV7-9 and J is TRBJ2-5; 9 bases align to TRBD2. Trimming at V came to 7 bases and at J to 0 bases, leaving 6 bases not matched to a gene. The CDR3 is made up of 15 amino acids. Germline values: CDR1 SEHNR, CDR2 FQNEAQ (reference sequence).

This rearrangement joins TRBV7-9 to TRBJ2-5, with 8 positions matching TRBD2. Germline V gene sequence: CDR1 SEHNR, CDR2 FQNEAQ (reference sequence). J lost 1 base, V lost 2 bases, and 3 bases had no gene match. CDR3 length: 15 amino acids. In nucleotides, the CDR3 is TGTGCCAGCAGCTTACTAGCGGGCGGCCAAGAGACCCAGTACTTC. Translating gives CASSLLAGGQETQYF. Complete variable domain (other parts from reference TRBV7-9 and TRBJ2-5): DTGVSQNPRHKITKRGQNVTFRCDPISEHNRLYWYRQTLGQGPEFLTYFQNEAQLEKSRLLSDRFSAERPKGSFSTLEIQRTEQGDSAMYLCASSLLAGGQETQYFGPGTRLLVL.

This clone was picked up one time. This chain joins TRBV4-1 and TRBJ1-2; 8 nucleotides agree with TRBD1. The CDR3 is 17 residues long. V shed 4 bases, J shed 7 bases, and the junction held 17 bases outside the gene matches. In germline, CDR1 is MGHRA, CDR2 YSYEKL. The CDR3 nucleotides are TGCGCCAGCAGCCGATCGGCGGACAGGGATAGAGCGGTTGGCTACACCTTC. This encodes CASSRSADRDRAVGYTF.

The rearrangement joins TRBV6-5 to TRBJ1-1, with D unclear. Germline assignment: CDR1 MNHEY and CDR2 SVGAGI. V was pared by 1 base and J by 6 bases, with 12 bases between. The CDR3 loop spans 14 amino acids. The CDR3 DNA is TGTGCCAGCAGTTACTACGCGGCTAGGGCTGAAGCTTTCTTT. This encodes CASSYYAARAEAFF.

The chain recombines TRBV7-2 with TRBJ2-1; D is unresolved. This CDR3 has 13 amino acids. Germline V gene sequence: CDR1 SGHTA, CDR2 FQGNSA. With 5 bases removed from V and 9 bases from J, the gap between germline ends came to 14 bases. The CDR3 region is CASSSSSLGEQFF. For the CDR3, the DNA is TGTGCCAGCAGCAGTTCCTCCTTGGGTGAGCAGTTCTTC.

V is TRBV11-2 and J is TRBJ1-5, with D possibly being TRBD1 (6 bases). Trimming removed 3 bases at V and 2 bases at J, with 11 bases between. Germline V gives CDR1 SGHAT, CDR2 FQNNGV. The CDR3 is made up of 15 amino acids. CDR3 DNA sequence: TGTGCCAGCAGCTTGGTGGGGGGGCGCAATCAGCCCCAGCATTTT. Its translation: CASSLVGGRNQPQHF.

The V call is TRBV29-1, the J call TRBJ2-5, with D unresolved. The CDR3 runs 11 residues. The V gene lost 4 bases and the J gene lost 3 bases, with 6 bases spanning the gap. Germline loops: CDR1 SQVTM, CDR2 ANQGSEA. Written as DNA, the CDR3 is TGCAGCGTTGTGGCAGAAGAGACCCAGTACTTC. Its protein product is CSVVAEETQYF.

This clone was recorded only once. The chain joins TRBV5-6 to TRBJ1-2, with 9 bases matching TRBD1. The V gene end was trimmed by 3 bases and the J gene end by 3 bases; junction bases not matched to a gene: 3. Per the germline V gene, CDR1 is SGHDT and CDR2 is YYEEEE. There are 14 residues in the CDR3. The CDR3, as DNA: TGTGCCAGCAGCTCAGGACAGGGGTACTATGGCTACACCTTC. Its protein is CASSSGQGYYGYTF. Full variable domain (rest looked up from reference TRBV5-6 and TRBJ1-2): DAGVTQSPTHLIKTRGQQVTLRCSPKSGHDTVSWYQQALGQGPQFIFQYYEEEERQRGNFPDRFSGHQFPNYSSELNVNALLLGDSALYLCASSSGQGYYGYTFGSGTRLTVV.

This chain joins TRBV5-1 and TRBJ1-2; no clear D gene. The V and J ends lost 0 bases and 8 bases respectively, with 11 bases between them. Germline CDR1 and CDR2: SGHRS and YFSETQ. The CDR3 is 13 amino acids. The CDR3 DNA follows: TGCGCCAGCAGCTTGGAAGTATTGGGCGGCTACACCTTC. This gives the protein CASSLEVLGGYTF.

This chain joins TRBV19 and TRBJ1-2; D gene uncertain. Germline loops: CDR1 LNHDA, CDR2 SQIVND (reference sequence). The CDR3 length is 13 residues. The V and J ends lost 3 bases and 8 bases respectively, with 13 bases between them. The DNA of the CDR3 is TGTGCCAGTAGTATGATCGTTGAGGGCGGCTACACCTTC. Protein: CASSMIVEGGYTF.

The gene calls are TRBV5-5 and TRBJ1-1; D remains unclear. The germline V gene has CDR1 SGHKS and CDR2 YYEKEE (reference sequence). The CDR3 consists of 17 residues. V lost 2 bases and J lost 1, with 18 bases in between. The CDR3 region is CASSFSLHTRTNTEAFF. CDR3 DNA: TGTGCCAGCAGCTTTTCATTGCACACTAGGACGAACACTGAAGCTTTCTTT.